This record covers a single TCR beta chain. Its antigen is undetermined. The assay was immunoSEQ multiplex PCR, and TCRdb's table has in-frame clones only and misses some. Here the sample spans fewer than 100,000 clones, about 84% being singletons. Per germline, CDR1 GTSNPN and CDR2 SVGIG (reference sequence). CDR3 length: 15 residues. V was pared by 0 bases and J by 5 bases, with 16 bases between. The entry originates in a study of T cells in localized non-small cell lung cancer. Points from the study as a whole: Higher adjacent-lung clonality was associated with shorter survival.

V and J are TRBV30 and TRBJ2-5; D is perhaps TRBD1 or TRBD2 (5 bases each). The material sequenced was peripheral blood, taken before any cancer treatment. This TCR derives from a female donor of 60 years or more with stage I lung adenocarcinoma. Here the CDR3 reads CAWSVQRARGETQYF. The CDR3 nucleotides read TGTGCCTGGAGTGTACAGAGGGCCCGGGGCGAGACCCAGTACTTC.